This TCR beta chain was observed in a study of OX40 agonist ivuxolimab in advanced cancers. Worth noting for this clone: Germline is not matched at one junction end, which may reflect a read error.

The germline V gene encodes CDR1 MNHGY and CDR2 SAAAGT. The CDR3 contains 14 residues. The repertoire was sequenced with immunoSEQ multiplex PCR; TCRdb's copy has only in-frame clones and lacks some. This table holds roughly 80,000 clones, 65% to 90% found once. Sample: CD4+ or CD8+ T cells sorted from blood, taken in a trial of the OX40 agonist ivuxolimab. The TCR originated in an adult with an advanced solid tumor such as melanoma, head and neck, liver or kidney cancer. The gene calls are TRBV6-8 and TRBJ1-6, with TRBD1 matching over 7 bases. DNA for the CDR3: TGTGCCAGAACCGGGACAGACATTAATTCGCCCCTCCACTTT. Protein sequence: CARTGTDINSPLHF.